This TCR beta chain appears in the sequencing data of a study of blood T cell repertoires in COVID-19. Overall study context: Sites in the United States, Italy and Spain provided acute and convalescent COVID-19 samples.

Germline CDR1 and CDR2: WNHNN and SYGVQD (reference sequence). Trimming cost V 4 bases and J 9 bases; bases outside gene matches: 15. The CDR3 totals 16 residues. The study drew participants aged about 18 to 95 years from 24 US areas. Two consecutive negative NP/OP PCR tests, clearance, or resolved symptoms defined Cohort 3 recovery. In the source study's methods: Scientists estimated how many nucleated cells there were by amplifying reference gene primers. Repertoires were generated with immunoSEQ multiplex PCR, while TCRdb's copy carries only in-frame clones and drops some. V, J and clone size derive from that table, while D and trimming were established from the DNA sequence. In the table there are 300,000 to 400,000 clones, 90% of which are singletons.

This rearrangement joins TRBV10-1 to TRBJ2-1; TRBD2 matches 7 bases. The sequence came from a man aged 55-75 years who had recovered from COVID-19. The sequencing input was PBMCs or T cells enriched from blood (not recorded which). The CDR3 DNA is TGCGCCAGCAGTGGCCTGTTAGGGACTATTTATAGTGAGCAGTTCTTC. Its translation: CASSGLLGTIYSEQFF.